This T cell receptor (beta chain) emerged from a study of T-cell reconstitution after alpha-beta-depleted transplantation in children. The TCRbeta library was prepared with unique molecular identifiers. Each CDR3 protein is one row after TCRdb ran MiXCR on the PCR reads. Among a few hundred thousand distinct CDR3 sequences listed, 10% were seen once. The CDR3 totals 16 residues. Germline CDR1 KGHDR, CDR2 SFDVKD. Germline trimming cut 3 bases from V and 9 bases from J; bases unmatched to any gene: 12. V gene TRBV24-1 combines with J gene TRBJ2-1; 8 positions match TRBD2. This material consisted of PBMCs from the stem cell graft donor, taken from the stem cell graft. This receptor was identified in a human donor who donated a stem cell graft to a child with acute lymphoblastic leukemia. The chain's CDR3 is CATSDPLLWTSREQFF. CDR3 DNA sequence: TGTGCCACCAGTGATCCTTTACTATGGACTAGCCGTGAGCAGTTCTTC.